The rows below give T cell receptor beta chains drawn from one sample of a study of breast tumors, draining lymph nodes, adjacent tissues. TCRdb re-called the multiplex PCR reads with MiXCR, one entry per CDR3 protein. Here the sample spans about 200,000 distinct CDR3 sequences, 31% being singletons. Sequencing was performed on axillary lymph node tissue. These receptors came from a female donor with breast cancer. Some clones in this sample may be carry-over from other donors' samples. CDR3s include the opening cysteine and the closing phenylalanine or tryptophan. Each record gives: D gene, V gene, clone size, J gene, CDR3 protein, CDR3 DNA. The D gene is left open where the match is weak. Some rows mark clone size as missing; the rest say once, few, many or name a class of expanded clone.

>TRBD1|TRBV5-1|NA|TRBJ1-2
CASSGRDRGGYTF
TGCGCCAGCAGCGGGAGGGACAGGGGTGGCTACACCTTC
>NA|TRBV11-2|few|TRBJ2-6
CASSPPGRAANVLTF
TGTGCCAGCAGCCCACCTGGGCGAGCGGCCAACGTCCTGACTTTC
>NA|TRBV20-1|many|TRBJ2-1
CSASDGYNEQFF
TGCAGTGCTAGCGACGGATACAATGAGCAGTTCTTC
>NA|TRBV6-2/TRBV6-3|many|TRBJ2-2
CASRLEGTGELFF
TGTGCCAGCAGGTTAGAAGGGACCGGGGAGCTGTTTTTT
>NA|TRBV12-3/TRBV12-4|many|TRBJ2-1
CASSRQLYNEQFF
TGTGCCAGCAGTCGACAGCTGTACAATGAGCAGTTCTTC
>TRBD1|TRBV2|many|TRBJ1-2
CASSTGGIDYGYTF
TGTGCCAGCAGTACAGGGGGCATCGACTATGGCTACACCTTC
>TRBD2|TRBV15|many|TRBJ2-5
CAGGGTAGGKETQYF
TGTGCCGGGGGGGGTACGGCGGGAGGGAAAGAGACCCAGTACTTC
>TRBD1|TRBV18|many|TRBJ1-2
CASSPRQGLSYGYTF
TGTGCCAGCTCACCAAGACAGGGGTTGAGCTATGGCTACACCTTC
>NA|TRBV2|many|TRBJ2-3
CASSRLQDTQYF
TGTGCCAGCAGTCGACTGCAAGATACGCAGTATTTT
>NA|TRBV20-1|many|TRBJ2-7
CSARDWGTSSSYEQYF
TGCAGTGCTAGAGATTGGGGGACTTCGAGCTCCTACGAGCAGTACTTC
>NA|TRBV7-2|NA|TRBJ1-2
CASSAGATAAFGYPF
TGTGCCAGCAGCGCAGGAGCGACTGCAGCTTTTGGCTACCCCTTC
>NA|TRBV27|NA|TRBJ2-5
CASSWLARKETQYF
TGTGCTAGCAGTTGGCTAGCGAGGAAAGAGACCCAGTACTTC
>TRBD2|TRBV5-1|many|TRBJ2-2
CASSFAGGDTGELFF
TGCGCCAGCAGCTTTGCCGGGGGGGACACCGGGGAGCTGTTTTTT
>TRBD2|TRBV20-1|NA|TRBJ2-1
CSARNPSGHKQFF
TGCAGTGCTAGAAATCCTAGCGGCCATAAGCAGTTCTTC
>TRBD2|TRBV20-1|many|TRBJ2-1
CSAWTSGRANEQFF
TGCAGTGCGTGGACTAGCGGGAGGGCCAATGAGCAGTTCTTC
>TRBD1|TRBV9|many|TRBJ2-2
CASSVDGMGQINTGELFF
TGTGCCAGCAGCGTAGACGGAATGGGACAGATTAACACCGGGGAGCTGTTTTTT
>NA|TRBV10-2|NA|TRBJ1-3
CASSERTSGSTIYF
TGCGCCAGCAGTGAGCGGACCTCTGGAAGTACCATATATTTT